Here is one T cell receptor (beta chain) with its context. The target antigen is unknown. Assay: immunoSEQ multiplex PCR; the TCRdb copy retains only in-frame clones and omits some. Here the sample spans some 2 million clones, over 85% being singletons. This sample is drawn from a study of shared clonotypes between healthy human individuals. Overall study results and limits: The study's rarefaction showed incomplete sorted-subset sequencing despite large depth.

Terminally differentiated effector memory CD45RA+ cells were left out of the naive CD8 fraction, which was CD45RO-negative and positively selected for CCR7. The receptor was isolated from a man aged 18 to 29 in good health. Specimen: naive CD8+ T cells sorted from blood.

The CDR3 coding sequence is TGTGCCAGCAGCCCCCCCACAGGGGCCACCACTGAAGCTTTCTTT. Translated: CASSPPTGATTEAFF. The chain uses TRBV9 and TRBJ1-1, with TRBD1 matching 7 bases. Losses at the gene ends were 4 bases for V and 4 bases for J; bases not matched to a gene: 10. Germline CDR1 SGDLS, CDR2 YYNGEE. The CDR3 length is 15 residues. Complete variable domain (other parts from reference TRBV9 and TRBJ1-1): DSGVTQTPKHLITATGQRVTLRCSPRSGDLSVYWYQQSLDQGLQFLIQYYNGEERAKGNILERFSAQQFPDLHSELNLSSLELGDSALYFCASSPPTGATTEAFFGQGTRLTVV.